Listed below are T cell receptor beta chains from one sample, sequenced in a study of tumor-infiltrating lymphocytes in localized non-small cell lung cancer. Repertoires were generated with immunoSEQ multiplex PCR, while TCRdb's copy carries only in-frame clones and drops some. In the table there are approximately 10,000 clones, 70% to 75% of which are singletons. The sample consisted of lung tumor tissue. The receptors were gathered from a human donor with non-small cell lung cancer. CDR3s include the opening cysteine and the closing phenylalanine or tryptophan. The order of the fields is CDR3 length, J gene, clone size, V gene, D gene, CDR3 protein, CDR3 DNA. The D gene is left open where the match is weak. Clone sizes are given selectively: once, few, many, or a class where the clone is expanded.

14	TRBJ2-7	few	TRBV7-6	TRBD2	CASSLSGGTYEQYF	TGTGCCAGCAGCTTATCCGGGGGGACCTACGAGCAGTACTTC
15	TRBJ1-1	medium-sized	TRBV5-1	-	CASSLGGTMNTEAFF	TGCGCCAGCAGCTTGGGAGGTACGATGAACACTGAAGCTTTCTTT
12	TRBJ2-7	-	TRBV5-6	-	CASSLVGSEQYF	TGTGCCAGCAGCTTGGTAGGGAGCGAGCAGTACTTC
16	TRBJ1-2	-	TRBV4-1	-	CASSQGLWAASYGYTF	TGCGCCAGCAGCCAAGGCCTATGGGCCGCGAGCTATGGCTACACCTTC
15	TRBJ1-3	-	TRBV5-1	-	CASSYEPFSGNTIYF	TGCGCCAGCAGCTATGAACCGTTCTCTGGAAACACCATATATTTT
14	TRBJ2-7	-	TRBV10-2	-	CASSVGRSSYEQYF	TGCGCCAGCAGTGTGGGGCGGAGCTCCTACGAGCAGTACTTC
16	TRBJ2-1	-	TRBV7-9	-	CASLGQSASSYNEQFF	TGTGCCAGCTTGGGCCAAAGCGCCAGCTCCTACAATGAGCAGTTCTTC
16	TRBJ1-2	-	TRBV28	TRBD1	CASSSTTGAPPAGYTF	TGTGCCAGCAGTTCCACGACAGGGGCTCCTCCGGCCGGCTACACCTTC
14	TRBJ1-2	-	TRBV5-6	TRBD1	CASSLAGTGVGYTF	TGTGCCAGCAGCTTGGCCGGGACAGGGGTCGGCTACACCTTC
17	TRBJ2-3	-	TRBV28	TRBD2	CASSSPRSGGNTDTQYF	TGTGCCAGCAGTTCCCCGCGGAGCGGGGGGAACACAGATACGCAGTATTTT
14	TRBJ2-1	-	TRBV6-6	TRBD2	CASSGTSDYNEQFF	TGTGCCAGCTCCGGGACTAGCGACTACAATGAGCAGTTCTTC
15	TRBJ2-1	-	TRBV2	TRBD2	CASSSPSGGYNEQFF	TGTGCCAGCAGCTCCCCTAGCGGGGGTTACAATGAGCAGTTCTTC
15	TRBJ1-2	-	TRBV5-4	-	CASNRGEGSNYGYTF	TGTGCCAGCAACCGGGGGGAAGGGTCTAACTATGGCTACACCTTC
15	TRBJ2-7	few	TRBV5-1	TRBD1	CASSRGQAMTYEQYF	TGCGCCAGCAGCAGGGGACAGGCAATGACCTACGAGCAGTACTTC
12	TRBJ1-2	-	TRBV5-6	-	CASGRFNYGYTF	TGTGCCAGCGGCCGATTTAACTATGGCTACACCTTC
13	TRBJ1-6	-	TRBV19	-	CASRGSYNSPLHF	TGTGCCAGCAGGGGATCCTATAATTCACCCCTCCACTTT
15	TRBJ2-3	-	TRBV4-1	TRBD2	CASSHGGGSTDTQYF	TGCGCCAGCAGCCACGGCGGGGGGAGCACAGATACGCAGTATTTT
15	TRBJ2-3	-	TRBV5-1	-	CASSLGAGGWDTQYF	TGCGCCAGCAGCTTGGGCGCCGGGGGTTGGGATACGCAGTATTTT
15	TRBJ1-4	-	TRBV5-4	-	CASSLDGTTAKKLFF	TGTGCCAGCAGCTTGGACGGTACCACCGCGAAAAAACTGTTTTTT
19	TRBJ2-4	-	TRBV30	-	CAWSGGVKGPSLAKNIQYF	TGTGCCTGGAGTGGGGGAGTCAAAGGGCCTTCTTTAGCCAAAAACATTCAGTACTTC
11	TRBJ1-1	-	TRBV9	-	CASSPDTEAFF	TGTGCCAGCAGCCCCGACACTGAAGCTTTCTTT
15	TRBJ1-2	-	TRBV5-5	-	CASSLERQGDYGYTF	TGTGCCAGCAGCTTGGAGCGGCAGGGCGACTATGGCTACACCTTC
15	TRBJ2-3	-	TRBV5-6	TRBD2	CASSLAGGFTDTQYF	TGTGCCAGCAGCCTAGCGGGGGGGTTCACAGATACGCAGTATTTT
13	TRBJ1-5	-	TRBV29-1	-	CSVAGNSNQPQHF	TGCAGCGTTGCAGGTAATAGCAATCAGCCCCAGCATTTT
15	TRBJ2-7	-	TRBV5-5	TRBD1	CASSLERGRTYEQYF	TGTGCCAGCAGCTTGGAAAGGGGGCGGACCTACGAGCAGTACTTC
16	TRBJ2-1	-	TRBV5-1	-	CASSLEGSHNYNEQFF	TGCGCCAGCAGCTTGGAGGGGTCCCATAATTACAATGAGCAGTTCTTC
17	TRBJ1-1	-	TRBV7-9	-	CASSLLRDTNVNTEAFF	TGTGCCAGCAGCTTATTAAGGGACACCAACGTAAACACTGAAGCTTTCTTT
12	TRBJ2-2	once	TRBV18	-	CASSERTGELFF	TGTGCCAGCTCAGAGAGGACCGGGGAGCTGTTTTTT
19	TRBJ2-5	-	TRBV21-1	-	CASSWDGTGDTRRQETQYF	TGTGCCAGCAGCTGGGATGGGACAGGGGACACTCGACGCCAAGAGACCCAGTACTTC
13	TRBJ1-3	-	TRBV6-6	-	CASRPSQGNTIYF	TGTGCCAGCAGGCCTTCACAGGGAAACACCATATATTTT
13	TRBJ2-7	once	TRBV11-3	-	CASSFGFSYEQYF	TGTGCCAGCAGCTTTGGGTTCTCCTACGAGCAGTACTTC
16	TRBJ1-4	few	TRBV7-9	TRBD1	CASSRTWTGRKEKLFF	TGTGCCAGCAGCCGAACCTGGACAGGGAGAAAAGAAAAACTGTTTTTT
15	TRBJ1-4	-	TRBV7-9	-	CASSLATGTNEKLFF	TGTGCCAGCAGCTTAGCGACAGGAACTAATGAAAAACTGTTTTTT
14	TRBJ2-3	once	TRBV7-9	TRBD2	CASSRSGGTDTQYF	TGTGCCAGCAGCCGGAGCGGGGGCACAGATACGCAGTATTTT
13	TRBJ1-1	-	TRBV29-1	-	CSVNQGSGTEAFF	TGCAGCGTTAACCAGGGGTCGGGCACTGAAGCTTTCTTT
13	TRBJ1-6	-	TRBV6-5	-	CASSYLTGSPLHF	TGTGCCAGCAGTTACCTCACTGGTTCACCCCTCCACTTT
14	TRBJ2-3	once	TRBV7-8	-	CASSLVLGVNTQYF	TGTGCCAGCAGCTTAGTTTTGGGGGTAAATACGCAGTATTTT
15	TRBJ2-2	-	TRBV5-5	-	CASSFFGGNTGELFF	TGTGCCAGCAGCTTCTTCGGCGGGAACACCGGGGAGCTGTTTTTT
13	TRBJ1-1	-	TRBV5-1	-	CASSLNRNTEAFF	TGCGCCAGCAGCTTAAACAGGAACACTGAAGCTTTCTTT
14	TRBJ1-2	medium-sized	TRBV29-1	-	CSVLFVQGTYGYTF	TGCAGCGTCTTGTTCGTTCAGGGAACCTATGGCTACACCTTC